This record looks at one TCR beta chain sequence and its context. No cognate antigen has been identified for it. It has no much larger one-base neighbor in the sample; base qualities were not kept. These data are taken from a study of OX40 agonist ivuxolimab in advanced cancers. Regarding the research as a whole: Ivuxolimab, which targeted the costimulatory receptor OX40 (CD134), was an agonistic, fully human IgG2 monoclonal antibody. Intravenous ivuxolimab was administered to patients every 2 weeks at six dose levels: 0.01, 0.1, 0.3, 1.5, 3 and 10 mg/kg. Among the 50 to 55 dose-escalation patients, 19 had hepatocellular carcinoma, approximately 15 melanoma, 9 renal cell carcinoma and 9 head and neck cancer. In the dose-escalation cohort, 70% to 85% of patients were male, and the mean age was around 60 years with a range of roughly 23 to 79. Prior anti-PD-1, anti-PD-L1 or anti-CTLA-4 therapy was permitted, and approximately 42% of dose-escalation patients had received checkpoint inhibitors. Partial responses occurred in three dose-escalation patients: two with cutaneous melanoma and one with hepatocellular carcinoma. Peripheral TCRbeta sequencing aimed to test whether ivuxolimab altered TCR sequence diversity and caused clonal T-cell expansion. The paper reports the monotherapy dose-escalation portion (N of about 50 patients) of the phase I ivuxolimab trial.

Overall study outcomes, separate from this receptor: The antigen specificity of the peripheral T cells that underwent clonal expansion was not determined. In the 0.1-3.0 mg/kg groups, partial responders had among the lowest normalized peripheral clonal expansion, particularly in CD8+ T cells. On average, CD8+ T cells showed more expanded clones than CD4+ T cells after ivuxolimab. Low levels of normalized T-cell clonal expansion were also seen in some patients who did not respond. At doses from 0.1 to 3.0 mg/kg, clonal expansion was seen in both CD4+ and CD8+ blood T cells between baseline and week 6.

Genomic DNA was extracted from sorted cells for sequencing of the TCRbeta CDR3 region. The immunoSEQ Assay was used to sequence the TCRbeta CDR3 regions. TCRdb carries this immuneACCESS record with in-frame sequences only. Its versions omit some clonotypes, under half of them owing to an unresolved V gene in the studies checked, with the rest unexplained. The sample includes tens of thousands of clones, with around 92% observed a single time. Of the sample, about 8% is held by the ten largest clones. The trial excluded patients who had a history of autoimmune disease or who were on systemic immunosuppression. Peripheral blood for TCR sequencing was collected from all dose cohorts at baseline, on cycle 4 day 1, and on cycle 7 day 1. The samples were taken from a phase I, first-in-human, multicenter, open-label dose-escalation trial of ivuxolimab. The trial enrolled adults with locally advanced or metastatic head and neck squamous cell, hepatocellular, melanoma or renal cell carcinoma. CD4+ and CD8+ T cells were sorted separately from peripheral blood before TCR sequencing.

V gives up 0 bases and J gives up 5 bases, and the segment between their germline ends measures 9 bases. The germline V gene supplies CDR1 SGHRS and CDR2 YFSETQ. The CDR3, from cysteine to phenylalanine, totals 14 residues. The read is trimmed to its CDR3 DNA, 42 bases read in frame from base 1. This sequence was found in an adult with an advanced solid tumor such as melanoma, head and neck, liver or kidney cancer. The sequence joins TRBV5-1 to TRBJ2-1; the D gene lacks a confident call. The input for sequencing was CD4+ or CD8+ T cells sorted from blood, taken in a trial of the OX40 agonist ivuxolimab. CDR3 region: CASSLEKGDNEQFF. The bases read TGCGCCAGCAGCTTGGAGAAGGGTGACAATGAGCAGTTCTTC.